The text below deals with one T cell receptor beta chain. This specimen belongs to a study of PD-1 blockade in classical Hodgkin lymphoma. Produced via immunoSEQ multiplex PCR; TCRdb's table is partial and in-frame only. The table records about 66,000 clones, 70% to 80% of them present only once. Every patient experienced relapse after autologous stem cell transplantation, and brentuximab vedotin exposure varied. The sequencing used peripheral blood mononuclear cells (PBMCs), collected before the second cycle of nivolumab. This receptor was identified in a human donor with classical Hodgkin lymphoma.

As DNA, the CDR3 is TGTGCCACCAGCAGAGATTCGGGAGAGACCCAGTACTTC. This sequence encodes CATSRDSGETQYF. The J gene is TRBJ2-5, the V gene TRBV15; D remains ambiguous. CDR1 and CDR2 from the germline V gene are LNHNV and YYDKDF (reference sequence). The CDR3 consists of 13 residues. V was cut by 0 bases and J by 4 bases, with 6 bases left in between. The whole variable domain, filled in from reference TRBV15 and TRBJ2-5, reads DAMVIQNPRYQVTQFGKPVTLSCSQTLNHNVMYWYQQKSSQAPKLLFHYYDKDFNNEADTPDNFQSRRPNTSFCFLDIRSPGLGDTAMYLCATSRDSGETQYFGPGTRLLVL.